The rows below give T cell receptor beta chains drawn from one sample of a study of blood T cell repertoires in COVID-19. Data came from immunoSEQ multiplex PCR; TCRdb stores just in-frame clones and leaves some out. The data contain 150,000 to 200,000 clones, approximately 87% of them singletons. What was sequenced was peripheral blood. Receptors were obtained from a woman aged 55-70 years with COVID-19, enrolled during active disease. CDR3s include the opening cysteine and the closing phenylalanine or tryptophan. The order of the fields is J gene, V gene, D gene, clone size, CDR3 protein, CDR3 DNA. D genes are given only for firm matches. Clone size is shown for a subset of rows, as once, few, many or a class of expanded clone.

j_gene: TRBJ2-7
v_gene: TRBV7-9
d_gene: TRBD1
abundance: .
CDR3aa: CASNTMGDSSYEQYF
CDR3nt: TGTGCCAGCAACACAATGGGGGACAGCTCCTACGAGCAGTACTTC

j_gene: TRBJ2-7
v_gene: TRBV19
d_gene: .
abundance: few
CDR3aa: CASTGPTYYEQYF
CDR3nt: TGTGCCAGCACGGGTCCTACTTACTACGAGCAGTACTTC

j_gene: TRBJ1-1
v_gene: TRBV7-9
d_gene: TRBD1
abundance: .
CDR3aa: CASSTRQGSTEAFF
CDR3nt: TGTGCCAGCAGCACCCGACAGGGGTCCACTGAAGCTTTCTTT

j_gene: TRBJ2-7
v_gene: TRBV30
d_gene: .
abundance: .
CDR3aa: CAWSVGELVAYEQYF
CDR3nt: TGTGCCTGGAGTGTGGGTGAACTAGTTGCGTACGAGCAGTACTTC

j_gene: TRBJ2-7
v_gene: TRBV9
d_gene: TRBD2
abundance: once
CDR3aa: CASSVGGRATYEQYF
CDR3nt: TGTGCCAGCAGCGTAGGCGGGAGGGCCACCTACGAGCAGTACTTC

j_gene: TRBJ2-7
v_gene: TRBV6-2/TRBV6-3
d_gene: TRBD1
abundance: .
CDR3aa: CASRPSGQGWEQYF
CDR3nt: TGTGCCAGCAGACCTTCGGGACAGGGTTGGGAGCAGTACTTC

j_gene: TRBJ1-5
v_gene: TRBV28
d_gene: .
abundance: .
CDR3aa: CASRKGGSNQPQHF
CDR3nt: TGTGCCAGCAGGAAAGGGGGTAGCAATCAGCCCCAGCATTTT

j_gene: TRBJ2-2
v_gene: TRBV12-5
d_gene: TRBD2
abundance: .
CDR3aa: CASGLVLGTSNTGELFF
CDR3nt: TGTGCTAGTGGTTTGGTATTAGGGACTAGCAACACCGGGGAGCTGTTTTTT

j_gene: TRBJ1-2
v_gene: TRBV25-1
d_gene: .
abundance: .
CDR3aa: CASSAANYGYTF
CDR3nt: TGTGCCAGCAGTGCCGCGAACTATGGCTACACCTTC

j_gene: TRBJ1-5
v_gene: TRBV7-2
d_gene: .
abundance: .
CDR3aa: CASSLQRRLAYSPQHF
CDR3nt: TGTGCCAGCAGCTTGCAGAGACGGTTAGCATATTCGCCCCAGCATTTT

j_gene: TRBJ1-1
v_gene: TRBV5-4
d_gene: TRBD1
abundance: .
CDR3aa: CASSMTGATEAFF
CDR3nt: TGTGCCAGCAGCATGACAGGGGCCACTGAAGCTTTCTTT

j_gene: TRBJ1-2
v_gene: TRBV18
d_gene: TRBD1
abundance: .
CDR3aa: CASSPPDRGEDYTF
CDR3nt: TGTGCCAGCTCACCACCGGACAGGGGGGAGGACTACACCTTC

j_gene: TRBJ2-1
v_gene: TRBV5-6
d_gene: .
abundance: .
CDR3aa: CASSSRGLSSYNEQFF
CDR3nt: TGTGCCAGCAGCTCCCGCGGGCTAAGCTCCTACAATGAGCAGTTCTTC

j_gene: TRBJ2-7
v_gene: TRBV10-3
d_gene: .
abundance: .
CDR3aa: CAISDPGTASYEQYF
CDR3nt: TGTGCCATCAGCGATCCCGGGACTGCGTCCTACGAGCAGTACTTC

j_gene: TRBJ2-1
v_gene: TRBV24-1
d_gene: TRBD2
abundance: .
CDR3aa: CATSDLGTSTYNEQFF
CDR3nt: TGTGCCACCAGTGATTTAGGGACTAGCACCTACAATGAGCAGTTCTTC

j_gene: TRBJ2-7
v_gene: TRBV3-1/TRBV3-2
d_gene: TRBD2
abundance: .
CDR3aa: CASRRAGGPSYEQYF
CDR3nt: TGTGCCAGCAGAAGAGCGGGAGGTCCCTCCTACGAGCAGTACTTC

j_gene: TRBJ1-2
v_gene: TRBV6-1
d_gene: .
abundance: .
CDR3aa: CASSGLFGGQVGYTF
CDR3nt: TGTGCCAGCAGTGGCTTGTTCGGGGGGCAGGTTGGCTACACCTTC

j_gene: TRBJ1-2
v_gene: TRBV20-1
d_gene: TRBD1
abundance: .
CDR3aa: CSAIDGTGGSGYTF
CDR3nt: TGCAGTGCTATTGACGGGACAGGGGGCTCTGGCTACACCTTC

j_gene: TRBJ2-1
v_gene: TRBV28
d_gene: .
abundance: .
CDR3aa: CASSLTGAYNEQFF
CDR3nt: TGTGCCAGCAGTTTAACGGGAGCCTACAATGAGCAGTTCTTC

j_gene: TRBJ2-7
v_gene: TRBV5-4
d_gene: .
abundance: .
CDR3aa: CASSLKGGISYEQYF
CDR3nt: TGTGCCAGCAGCTTGAAAGGCGGGATCTCCTACGAGCAGTACTTC

j_gene: TRBJ2-7
v_gene: TRBV3-1/TRBV3-2
d_gene: TRBD2
abundance: .
CDR3aa: CASSQLLASGSPTQYF
CDR3nt: TGTGCCAGCAGCCAATTGTTGGCTAGCGGGAGTCCTACGCAGTACTTC

j_gene: TRBJ1-2
v_gene: TRBV7-9
d_gene: TRBD1
abundance: .
CDR3aa: CASSSLPGQVIRW
CDR3nt: TGTGCCAGCAGCTCCTTACCTGGACAGGTTATCCGGTGG

j_gene: TRBJ2-5
v_gene: TRBV19
d_gene: .
abundance: once
CDR3aa: CASSGRGRAQETQYF
CDR3nt: TGTGCCAGTAGTGGGCGGGGCAGGGCCCAAGAGACCCAGTACTTC

j_gene: TRBJ1-4
v_gene: TRBV5-1
d_gene: .
abundance: .
CDR3aa: CASSLVSRGDEKLFF
CDR3nt: TGCGCCAGCAGCTTGGTCTCCAGGGGAGATGAAAAACTGTTTTTT

j_gene: TRBJ1-1
v_gene: TRBV19
d_gene: .
abundance: .
CDR3aa: CASSIGRGNTEAFF
CDR3nt: TGTGCCAGTAGTATAGGTAGGGGAAACACTGAAGCTTTCTTT

j_gene: TRBJ1-6
v_gene: TRBV7-9
d_gene: .
abundance: .
CDR3aa: CASSLGTDNSPLHF
CDR3nt: TGTGCCAGCAGCTTAGGGACAGATAATTCACCCCTCCACTTT

j_gene: TRBJ1-1
v_gene: TRBV24-1
d_gene: .
abundance: .
CDR3aa: CATSDRQDPEAFF
CDR3nt: TGTGCCACCAGTGATCGACAGGATCCTGAAGCTTTCTTT

j_gene: TRBJ2-5
v_gene: TRBV9
d_gene: .
abundance: .
CDR3aa: CASSVDGRGQETQYF
CDR3nt: TGTGCCAGCAGCGTAGATGGCAGGGGTCAAGAGACCCAGTACTTC

j_gene: TRBJ2-7
v_gene: TRBV27
d_gene: TRBD2
abundance: .
CDR3aa: CASSSPGTSGSYEQYF
CDR3nt: TGTGCCAGCAGTTCCCCCGGGACTAGCGGTTCCTACGAGCAGTACTTC

j_gene: TRBJ2-3
v_gene: TRBV24-1
d_gene: .
abundance: .
CDR3aa: CATSVLTGTPSADTQYF
CDR3nt: TGTGCCACCAGTGTGCTCACCGGGACACCGAGCGCAGATACGCAGTATTTT

j_gene: TRBJ1-2
v_gene: TRBV29-1
d_gene: .
abundance: .
CDR3aa: CSGTANYGYTF
CDR3nt: TGCAGCGGGACAGCTAACTATGGCTACACCTTC

j_gene: TRBJ2-7
v_gene: TRBV30
d_gene: TRBD2
abundance: .
CDR3aa: CAWRRGFPQDEQYF
CDR3nt: TGTGCCTGGAGGCGGGGGTTCCCTCAGGACGAGCAGTACTTC

j_gene: TRBJ2-1
v_gene: TRBV28
d_gene: .
abundance: once
CDR3aa: CASSLFDEQFF
CDR3nt: TGTGCCAGCAGTTTATTCGATGAGCAGTTCTTC

j_gene: TRBJ2-5
v_gene: TRBV30
d_gene: TRBD2
abundance: .
CDR3aa: CAWSAGGQETQYF
CDR3nt: TGTGCCTGGAGTGCGGGGGGGCAAGAGACCCAGTACTTC

j_gene: TRBJ2-7
v_gene: TRBV7-2
d_gene: TRBD2
abundance: .
CDR3aa: CASSLGGRPYF
CDR3nt: TGTGCCAGCAGCTTAGGCGGGAGACCGTACTTC

j_gene: TRBJ1-1
v_gene: TRBV6-2/TRBV6-3
d_gene: TRBD1
abundance: .
CDR3aa: CASSWTWTGSHEAFF
CDR3nt: TGTGCCAGCAGTTGGACGTGGACAGGCTCCCATGAAGCTTTCTTT

j_gene: TRBJ2-2
v_gene: TRBV7-2
d_gene: .
abundance: .
CDR3aa: CASSPQGPVGGELFF
CDR3nt: TGTGCCAGCAGTCCACAGGGTCCGGTGGGCGGGGAGCTGTTTTTT

j_gene: TRBJ2-3
v_gene: TRBV4-3
d_gene: TRBD2
abundance: .
CDR3aa: CASSLTSGVTDTQYF
CDR3nt: TGCGCCAGCAGCCTCACTAGCGGTGTCACAGATACGCAGTATTTT

j_gene: TRBJ2-5
v_gene: TRBV19
d_gene: TRBD2
abundance: .
CDR3aa: CASSITPAGVGETQYF
CDR3nt: TGTGCCAGTAGTATAACCCCAGCGGGAGTAGGGGAGACCCAGTACTTC

j_gene: TRBJ1-1
v_gene: TRBV19
d_gene: .
abundance: .
CDR3aa: CASSIGWAQTMNTEAFF
CDR3nt: TGTGCCAGTAGTATTGGGTGGGCACAGACCATGAACACTGAAGCTTTCTTT

j_gene: TRBJ1-4
v_gene: TRBV9
d_gene: TRBD1
abundance: .
CDR3aa: CASSVGQGAEKLFF
CDR3nt: TGTGCCAGCAGCGTAGGACAGGGGGCTGAAAAACTGTTTTTT

j_gene: TRBJ2-1
v_gene: TRBV28
d_gene: TRBD1
abundance: many
CDR3aa: CASTSGNRGNYNEQFF
CDR3nt: TGTGCCAGCACCTCCGGGAACAGGGGGAACTACAATGAGCAGTTCTTC

j_gene: TRBJ1-1
v_gene: TRBV12-3/TRBV12-4
d_gene: TRBD1
abundance: .
CDR3aa: CASRPTGAGFF
CDR3nt: TGTGCCAGCAGGCCTACAGGGGCTGGTTTCTTT

j_gene: TRBJ1-3
v_gene: TRBV6-5
d_gene: .
abundance: .
CDR3aa: CASKAGQGGNTIYF
CDR3nt: TGTGCCAGCAAGGCAGGGCAGGGAGGAAACACCATATATTTT

j_gene: TRBJ1-1
v_gene: TRBV7-9
d_gene: .
abundance: .
CDR3aa: CASTPQGTGTEAFF
CDR3nt: TGTGCCAGCACCCCCCAGGGGACGGGCACTGAAGCTTTCTTT

j_gene: TRBJ1-2
v_gene: TRBV28
d_gene: .
abundance: .
CDR3aa: CASSVSRDRGYTF
CDR3nt: TGTGCCAGCAGCGTTAGCAGGGATCGTGGCTACACCTTC

j_gene: TRBJ1-2
v_gene: TRBV24-1
d_gene: TRBD1
abundance: .
CDR3aa: CATSDPGTGYGYTF
CDR3nt: TGTGCCACCAGTGATCCCGGGACAGGCTATGGCTACACCTTC

j_gene: TRBJ1-1
v_gene: TRBV9
d_gene: .
abundance: .
CDR3aa: CASSVQAGGEAFF
CDR3nt: TGTGCCAGCAGCGTCCAGGCCGGAGGTGAAGCTTTCTTT

j_gene: TRBJ1-6
v_gene: TRBV12-5
d_gene: .
abundance: .
CDR3aa: CASGRGNDNSPLHF
CDR3nt: TGTGCTAGTGGTCGCGGGAACGATAATTCACCCCTCCACTTT

j_gene: TRBJ1-1
v_gene: TRBV7-3
d_gene: TRBD1
abundance: .
CDR3aa: CASSLRTGGILNTEAFF
CDR3nt: TGTGCCAGCAGCTTACGGACAGGGGGTATCCTGAACACTGAAGCTTTCTTT

j_gene: TRBJ1-2
v_gene: TRBV11-3
d_gene: TRBD1
abundance: few
CDR3aa: CASSSFGQVYGYTF
CDR3nt: TGTGCCAGCAGCTCCTTCGGACAGGTCTATGGCTACACCTTC

j_gene: TRBJ2-3
v_gene: TRBV9
d_gene: .
abundance: .
CDR3aa: CASSVGVRATDTQYF
CDR3nt: TGTGCCAGCAGCGTAGGGGTGCGGGCCACAGATACGCAGTATTTT

j_gene: TRBJ1-2
v_gene: TRBV19
d_gene: .
abundance: .
CDR3aa: CASSSGAGGGYTF
CDR3nt: TGTGCCAGTAGCTCAGGAGCCGGGGGAGGCTACACCTTC